Each of the 8 T cell receptor beta chains below was sequenced from the same sample in a study of T cell responses to AZD1222 COVID-19 vaccine. Sequencing used immunoSEQ multiplex PCR; TCRdb keeps in-frame clones, though not all of them. The sample shows around 110,000 clones, over 75% of them seen only once. The sample in question was peripheral blood, obtained on day 0 of AZD1222 vaccination. The receptors were gathered from an adult in good health.

Here the CDR3 DNA reads TGTGCCAGCAGCCTTAGCGGCTACGAGCAGTACTTC. Amino acids: CASSLSGYEQYF. The rearrangement links TRBV6-5 to TRBJ2-7; D is possibly TRBD2 (6 bases). V lost 6 bases and J 3 bases, leaving 9 bases between the germline ends. This CDR3 is built from 12 residues. Germline V CDR1 and CDR2: MNHEY, SVGAGI.

The V and J genes are TRBV28 and TRBJ1-4; no definite D call. The germline V and J ends were trimmed by 1 base and 11 bases, with 11 bases remaining between them. There are 13 residues in the CDR3. The germline gives CDR1 MDHEN, CDR2 SYDVKM. The CDR3 DNA sequence: TGTGCCAGCAGTTTATACCCGGGATTGAAACTGTTTTTT. It translates to CASSLYPGLKLFF.

The V call is TRBV27, the J call TRBJ1-1, with D tentatively TRBD1 (6 bases). There are 14 residues in the CDR3. V lost 6 bases to trimming and J lost 0 bases, with 11 bases between them. Germline V CDR1 and CDR2: MNHEY, SMNVEV (reference sequence). CDR3 in DNA: TGTGCCAGCAGCACTGGACAGATGAACACTGAAGCTTTCTTT. It translates to CASSTGQMNTEAFF.

The chain is built from TRBV9 and TRBJ2-1; the match to TRBD2 covers 7 bases. CDR3 length: 17 amino acids. Germline CDR1 reads SGDLS; CDR2 reads YYNGEE. V shed 4 bases, J shed 0 bases, and the junction held 10 bases outside the gene matches. CDR3 nucleotides: TGTGCCAGCAGCCCTAGCAGAGGCGGGAGCTCCTACAATGAGCAGTTCTTC. Translating gives CASSPSRGGSSYNEQFF.

The rearrangement joins TRBV27 to TRBJ1-2; TRBD1 might be the D (6 bases). This CDR3 contains 14 residues. V lost 6 bases and J lost 7, with 18 bases in between. The germline gives CDR1 MNHEY, CDR2 SMNVEV (reference sequence). The CDR3 DNA sequence: TGTGCCAGCAGATCCGGGACACTTCTCCCTGGCTACACCTTC. This codes for CASRSGTLLPGYTF.

V is TRBV28 and J is TRBJ1-6; 8 bases line up with TRBD1. V dropped 2 bases and J dropped 4; count of bases not matched to a gene: 4. CDR1 and CDR2 from the germline V gene are MDHEN and SYDVKM. This CDR3 has 16 residues. The CDR3 region is CASSLAGTGYNSPLHF. CDR3 nucleotides: TGTGCCAGCAGTTTAGCCGGGACAGGTTATAATTCACCCCTCCACTTT.

The chain recombines TRBV19 with TRBJ1-1, with TRBD1 as a possible D gene (6 bases). This CDR3 is 14 amino acids long. Germline CDR1 LNHDA, CDR2 SQIVND (reference sequence). With 3 bases removed from V and 5 bases from J, the gap between germline ends came to 13 bases. The CDR3 sequence: CASSMGHWTTEAFF. The CDR3 bases are TGTGCCAGTAGTATGGGACATTGGACGACTGAAGCTTTCTTT.

The chain links TRBV28 to TRBJ2-3; no definite D call. The CDR3 spans 14 residues. The germline CDR1 and CDR2 sequences are MDHEN and SYDVKM. V lost 5 bases and J 2 bases, leaving 11 bases between the germline ends. The CDR3 DNA reads as TGTGCCAGCAGTCCTTCGGAACTCACAGATACGCAGTATTTT. Translating it yields CASSPSELTDTQYF. Together with reference TRBV28 and TRBJ2-3, the CDR3 gives the full variable domain: DVKVTQSSRYLVKRTGEKVFLECVQDMDHENMFWYRQDPGLGLRLIYFSYDVKMKEKGDIPEGYSVSREKKERFSLILESASTNQTSMYLCASSPSELTDTQYFGPGTRLTVL.